This paragraph covers one TCR beta chain sequence. Original methodology: Amplifying reference gene primers gave estimates of nucleated cell counts. This table comes from immunoSEQ multiplex PCR, and its TCRdb copy is limited to in-frame clones, with some not included. The D gene and trimming were derived from the DNA, and the V and J assignments and clone size from that table. The sample records under 250,000 clones, around 83% being singletons. This sample was taken from a study of blood T cell repertoires in COVID-19. In the study overall: Samples taken during acute and convalescent COVID-19 were collected in the United States, Italy and Spain.

The CDR3 is 14 residues long. V lost 4 bases to trimming and J lost 0 bases, with 6 bases between them. CDR1 is SGHTA, CDR2 FQGNSA, per germline. The rearrangement joins TRBV7-2 to TRBJ2-2; D unclear. This TCR was sampled from a man older than 75 with acute or convalescent COVID-19. The sample was peripheral blood. CDR3 region: CASSSSTNTGELFF. CDR3 in DNA: TGTGCCAGCAGCTCTTCTACGAACACCGGGGAGCTGTTTTTT.